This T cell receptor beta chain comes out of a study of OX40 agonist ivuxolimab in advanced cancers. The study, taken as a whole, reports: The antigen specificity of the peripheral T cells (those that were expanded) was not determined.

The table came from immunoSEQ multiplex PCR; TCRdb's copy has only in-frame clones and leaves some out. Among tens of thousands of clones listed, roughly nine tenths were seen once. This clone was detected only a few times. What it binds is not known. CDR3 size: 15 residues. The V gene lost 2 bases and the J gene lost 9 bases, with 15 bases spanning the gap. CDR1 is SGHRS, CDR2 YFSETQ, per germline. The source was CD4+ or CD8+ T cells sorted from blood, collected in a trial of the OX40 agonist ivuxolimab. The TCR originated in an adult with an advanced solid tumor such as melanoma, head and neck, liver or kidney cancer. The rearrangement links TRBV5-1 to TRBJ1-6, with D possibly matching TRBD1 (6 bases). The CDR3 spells CASSLQGDGGSPLHF. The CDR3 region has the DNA TGCGCCAGCAGCTTACAGGGTGATGGAGGTTCACCCCTCCACTTT. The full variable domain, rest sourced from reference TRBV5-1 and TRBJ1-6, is KAGVTQTPRYLIKTRGQQVTLSCSPISGHRSVSWYQQTPGQGLQFLFEYFSETQRNKGNFPGRFSGRQFSNSRSEMNVSTLELGDSALYLCASSLQGDGGSPLHFGNGTRLTVT.